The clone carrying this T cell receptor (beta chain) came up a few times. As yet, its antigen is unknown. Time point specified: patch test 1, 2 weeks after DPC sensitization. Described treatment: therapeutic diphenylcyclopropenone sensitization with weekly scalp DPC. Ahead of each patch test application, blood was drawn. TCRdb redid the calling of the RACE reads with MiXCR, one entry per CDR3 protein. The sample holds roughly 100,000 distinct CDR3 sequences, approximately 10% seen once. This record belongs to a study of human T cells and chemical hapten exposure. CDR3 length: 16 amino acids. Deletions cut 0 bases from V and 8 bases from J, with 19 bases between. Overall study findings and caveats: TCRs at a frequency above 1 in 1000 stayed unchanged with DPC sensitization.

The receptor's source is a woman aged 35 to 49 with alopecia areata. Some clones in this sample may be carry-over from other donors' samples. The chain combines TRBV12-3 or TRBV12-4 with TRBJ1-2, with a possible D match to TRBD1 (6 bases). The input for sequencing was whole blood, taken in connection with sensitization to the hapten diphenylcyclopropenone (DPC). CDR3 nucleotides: TGTGCCAGCAGTTTAGCGCTAGTGGGGGGCCCGGACGGCTACACCTTC. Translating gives CASSLALVGGPDGYTF.